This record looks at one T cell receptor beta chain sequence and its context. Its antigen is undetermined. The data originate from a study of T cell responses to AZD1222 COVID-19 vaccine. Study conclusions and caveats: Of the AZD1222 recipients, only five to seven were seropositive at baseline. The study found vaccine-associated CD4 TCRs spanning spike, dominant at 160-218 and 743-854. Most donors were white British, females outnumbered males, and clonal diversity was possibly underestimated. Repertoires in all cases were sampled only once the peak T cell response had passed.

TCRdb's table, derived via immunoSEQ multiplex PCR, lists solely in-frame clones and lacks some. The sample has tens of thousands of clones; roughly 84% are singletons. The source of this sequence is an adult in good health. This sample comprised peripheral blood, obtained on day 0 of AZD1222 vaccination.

This CDR3 is CASSYFTARDSGYGYTF. Written as DNA, the CDR3 is TGTGCCAGCAGTTACTTCACCGCGAGGGACAGTGGCTATGGCTACACCTTC. The rearrangement joins TRBV6-2 or TRBV6-3 to TRBJ1-2, with 7 nucleotides matching TRBD1. CDR1 and CDR2 (germline): MNHEY, SVGEGT. V lost 1 base to trimming and J lost 4 bases; unmatched junction nucleotides: 12. The CDR3 is 17 amino acids.